Reported below is one T cell receptor (beta chain). This record belongs to a study of blood T cell repertoires in COVID-19. CDR1 is WNHNN and CDR2 is SYGVQD in the germline V gene (reference sequence). CDR3 length: 13 residues. V shed 7 bases and J 6 bases; nucleotides not matched to a gene: 7. Profiled with immunoSEQ multiplex PCR; TCRdb holds only in-frame clones, not every one. The sample includes a few hundred thousand clones, less than 90% of them seen just once. The clonotype comes from a young woman who had recovered from COVID-19. Sequencing was performed on PBMCs or T cells enriched from blood (not recorded which). This chain uses TRBV10-1 with TRBJ1-1; the match to TRBD1 covers 8 bases. The DNA for the CDR3 is TGCGCCAGCATGGACCAGGGGGCGTCTGAAGCTTTCTTT. It specifies CASMDQGASEAFF.